The 12 T cell receptor beta chains listed next were all sequenced from one sample in a study of cytomegalovirus exposure and HLA in healthy donors. Profiling relied on immunoSEQ multiplex PCR, and the TCRdb table lists in-frame clones only, not all of them. The top ten clones hold roughly 2% of a sample with about 120,000 clones, under 90% of them seen once. Input material: PBMCs. The origin of the receptors is a woman younger than 45 in good health and CMV-seronegative.

This chain connects TRBV5-4 to TRBJ1-4, with 9 bases aligning to TRBD1. V lost 4 bases, J lost 8 bases, and 6 bases stayed unmatched. The CDR3 extends over 14 amino acids. Germline CDR1 and CDR2: SGHNT and YYREEE (reference sequence). CDR3 coding DNA: TGTGCCAGCAGCCCGGGACAGGGAAGGGAAAAACTGTTTTTT. Its translation: CASSPGQGREKLFF. The variable domain in full, with the rest retrieved from reference TRBV5-4 and TRBJ1-4, is ETGVTQSPTHLIKTRGQQVTLRCSSQSGHNTVSWYQQALGQGPQFIFQYYREEENGRGNFPPRFSGLQFPNYSSELNVNALELDDSALYLCASSPGQGREKLFFGSGTQLSVL.

This chain joins TRBV7-9 and TRBJ1-5; no definite D call. V lost 6 bases to trimming and J lost 4 bases, with 10 bases between them. Germline-derived CDR1 and CDR2 are SEHNR and FQNEAQ (reference sequence). The CDR3 has 13 amino acids. The CDR3 region has the DNA TGTGCCAGCAGTCGGGAGCCTAATCAGCCCCAGCATTTT. Amino acid sequence: CASSREPNQPQHF.

The chain recombines TRBV18 with TRBJ1-4, with no clear D. The ends were cut back, 4 bases at V and 3 bases at J, with 6 bases in the middle. The V gene's germline CDR1 is KGHSH and CDR2 LQKENI. The CDR3 contains 13 residues. CDR3: CASSQQPNEKLFF. The CDR3 nucleotides read TGTGCCAGCTCACAGCAACCTAATGAAAAACTGTTTTTT.

The chain combines TRBV7-2 with TRBJ1-3, with a weak D call TRBD1 (5 bases). Germline V gives CDR1 SGHTA, CDR2 FQGNSA. CDR3 length: 16 residues. Deletions cut 1 base from V and 5 bases from J, with 15 bases between. The CDR3 bases are TGTGCCAGCAGCTTAGGCCCCGGAGGGGCGAGAAACACCATATATTTT. Protein sequence: CASSLGPGGARNTIYF. The whole variable domain, filled in from reference TRBV7-2 and TRBJ1-3, reads GAGVSQSPSNKVTEKGKDVELRCDPISGHTALYWYRQSLGQGLEFLIYFQGNSAPDKSGLPSDRFSAERTGGSVSTLTIQRTQQEDSAVYLCASSLGPGGARNTIYFGEGSWLTVV.

This rearrangement joins TRBV5-8 to TRBJ2-1, with D possibly TRBD1 on 6 matching bases. V lost 7 bases to trimming and J lost 2 bases, with 13 bases between them. This CDR3 region has 14 residues. CDR1 is SGHTS and CDR2 is YDEGEE in the germline V gene. In DNA form, the CDR3 reads TGTGCCAGCGGCTCAGGGGTCCCCTACAATGAGCAGTTCTTC. Amino acids: CASGSGVPYNEQFF.

The count of this clone is one. The chain employs TRBV18 and TRBJ2-7; 7 positions match TRBD1. The ends lost 2 bases at V and 4 bases at J; junction bases unmatched: 5. The CDR3 totals 14 residues. Germline V gene data show CDR1 as KGHSH and CDR2 as LQKENI. The CDR3 spells CASSPGTVQYEQYF. As DNA, the CDR3 is TGTGCCAGCTCACCAGGGACAGTACAATACGAGCAGTACTTC.

The chain links TRBV10-3 to TRBJ1-1; no reliable D call. V was clipped by 4 bases and J by 0 bases, with 15 bases between them. CDR3 size: 16 residues. CDR1 is ENHRY, CDR2 SYGVKD, per germline. The CDR3 sequence: CAISGQEPFMNTEAFF. The CDR3 DNA follows: TGTGCCATCAGTGGGCAGGAACCTTTCATGAACACTGAAGCTTTCTTT.

The J gene is TRBJ2-1, the V gene TRBV4-3; 7 bases are a match to TRBD1. This CDR3 is 16 amino acids long. V shed 4 bases, J shed 0 bases, and the junction held 6 bases outside the gene matches. The V gene's germline CDR1 is LGHNA and CDR2 YSLEER. CDR3 in DNA: TGCGCCAGCAGCCTGGGGACAGCGAGCTCCTACAATGAGCAGTTCTTC. It translates to CASSLGTASSYNEQFF.

V gene TRBV5-1 combines with J gene TRBJ2-1, with 11 bases fitting TRBD2. The germline V gene encodes CDR1 SGHRS and CDR2 YFSETQ. The CDR3 covers 18 residues. V shed 4 bases, J shed 6 bases, and the junction held 15 bases outside the gene matches. CDR3 nucleotides: TGCGCCAGCAGCCTTAGCGGGGGGGCCCGTCGGTGGGGCAATGAGCAGTTCTTC. Its translation is CASSLSGGARRWGNEQFF. Full variable domain (missing parts from reference TRBV5-1 and TRBJ2-1): KAGVTQTPRYLIKTRGQQVTLSCSPISGHRSVSWYQQTPGQGLQFLFEYFSETQRNKGNFPGRFSGRQFSNSRSEMNVSTLELGDSALYLCASSLSGGARRWGNEQFFGPGTRLTVL.

The rearrangement links TRBV6-1 to TRBJ2-3; TRBD1 matches 7 bases. Germline V gene data show CDR1 as MNHNS and CDR2 as SASEGT. V gave up 1 base and J gave up 3 bases; unmatched junction bases: 4. This CDR3 region has 15 residues. CDR3 region: CASSEGDRGTDTQYF. For the CDR3, the DNA is TGTGCCAGCAGTGAAGGGGACAGAGGGACAGATACGCAGTATTTT.

In its sample, this clone was seen a few times. The chain links TRBV27 to TRBJ2-7, with 8 positions matching TRBD1. CDR3 size: 13 residues. Germline V lookup: CDR1 MNHEY, CDR2 SMNVEV (reference sequence). Trimming removed 4 bases from V and 6 bases from J; junction bases left unmatched: 5. The CDR3 here is CASSYGDRSEQYF. The CDR3 region has the DNA TGTGCCAGCAGTTACGGGGACAGGTCCGAGCAGTACTTC.

The chain carries TRBV19 and TRBJ1-2; D remains ambiguous. Germline CDR1 and CDR2: LNHDA and SQIVND (reference sequence). The V end was cut by 7 bases, the J end by 4 bases, with 19 bases between. The CDR3 loop spans 15 amino acids. The CDR3 DNA is TGTGCCAGTACCAACCCCTCGGGTCAGCTCTATGGCTACACCTTC. It specifies CASTNPSGQLYGYTF. The full variable domain, in which reference TRBV19 and TRBJ1-2 provide the parts outside the CDR3, is DGGITQSPKYLFRKEGQNVTLSCEQNLNHDAMYWYRQDPGQGLRLIYYSQIVNDFQKGDIAEGYSVSREKKESFPLTVTSAQKNPTAFYLCASTNPSGQLYGYTFGSGTRLTVV.